The next 2 T cell receptor beta chains were all read from a single sample in a study of human T cells and chemical hapten exposure. Time point meaning: patch test 1, 2 weeks after DPC sensitization. Treatment given: therapeutic diphenylcyclopropenone sensitization with weekly scalp DPC. Each CDR3 protein gets one entry after TCRdb re-called the RACE reads with MiXCR. Of some 110,000 distinct CDR3 sequences listed, over 10% are singletons. Sequencing was performed on whole blood, taken in connection with sensitization to the hapten diphenylcyclopropenone (DPC). These receptors were taken from a woman aged 50 to 65 with alopecia areata. Some clones in this sample may be carry-over from other donors' samples.

The chain employs TRBV28 and TRBJ2-7; 9 bases map to TRBD1. The CDR3 extends over 15 amino acids. Trimming cost V 6 bases and J 2 bases; bases outside gene matches: 8. Germline V gives CDR1 MDHEN, CDR2 SYDVKM. The CDR3: CASSGPGQGPYEQYF. Written as DNA, the CDR3 is TGTGCCAGCAGCGGACCGGGACAGGGCCCCTACGAGCAGTACTTC.

The table lists this clonotype with a few counts. The CDR3, as DNA: TGTGCCAGCAGCCTGGACAGATATTCACCCCTCCACTTT. Translation: CASSLDRYSPLHF. The V gene is TRBV3-1, the J gene TRBJ1-6; maybe TRBD1 (6 bases). CDR3 length: 13 residues. CDR1 and CDR2 (germline): LGHDT, YNNKEL (reference sequence). The ends were cut back, 4 bases at V and 8 bases at J, with 9 bases in the middle.